This entry lists 29 T cell receptor beta chains sequenced from one sample in a study of long-term antiretroviral therapy in people with HIV (dated by TCRdb to between 2020 and 2023). The immunoSEQ hsTCRB v3.0 assay was used at survey level resolution for TRB variable region sequencing. This immuneACCESS table, as held by TCRdb, lists in-frame sequences with V and J called but not all clones. Of the missing ones, under half trace to an unresolved V gene in checked studies; the others have no known cause. This sample lists 27,000 or so clones; 85% were detected once. The ten largest make up 8% to 9% of the sample. The sequencing here drew on unsorted PBMCs, taken 4.8 to 5 years after starting antiretroviral therapy. These receptor sequences come from a man aged 40-50 years with HIV.

The J gene is TRBJ2-3, the V gene TRBV7-9; D possibly corresponds to TRBD1 (5 bases). This CDR3 has 14 residues. Germline CDR1 is SEHNR and CDR2 is FQNEAQ (reference sequence). Trimming shortened V by 3 bases and J by 0 bases, and 7 bases separated the two germline ends. CDR3: CASSFGASTDTQYF. CDR3 sequence (DNA): TGTGCCAGCAGCTTTGGGGCGAGCACAGATACGCAGTATTTT.

The chain has TRBV5-4 and TRBJ1-1, with 7 bases fitting TRBD1. V dropped 2 bases and J dropped 10; count of bases not matched to a gene: 17. Germline V gives CDR1 SGHNT, CDR2 YYREEE (reference sequence). CDR3 length: 16 amino acids. For the CDR3, the DNA is TGTGCCAGCAGCTTAACCCCCGGACAGGCCACGAACGCAGCTTTCTTT. This encodes CASSLTPGQATNAAFF.

Regarding this clone: The junction does not match germline at one end; this may be a read error. The V call is TRBV7-7, the J call TRBJ2-3; the D gene is possibly TRBD2 (6 bases). This CDR3 region has 14 residues. Germline CDR1 SSHAT, CDR2 FNYEAQ (reference sequence). CDR3 amino acids: CASSLGGWRATQYF. The DNA of the CDR3 is TGTGCTAGCAGCTTAGGAGGGTGGCGGGCTACGCAGTATTTT. The whole variable domain, filled in from reference TRBV7-7 and TRBJ2-3, reads GAGVSQSPRYKVTKRGQDVTLRCDPISSHATLYWYQQALGQGPEFLTYFNYEAQPDKSGLPSDRFSAERPEGSISTLTIQRTEQRDSAMYRCASSLGGWRATQYFGPGTRLTVL.

The gene calls are TRBV5-8 and TRBJ1-4, with 8 bases identical to TRBD1. Germline CDR1 SGHTS, CDR2 YDEGEE. The CDR3 covers 15 residues. V shed 5 bases, J shed 3 bases, and the junction held 6 bases outside the gene matches. CDR3 DNA: TGTGCCAGCAGTTCAGGGGGCTCGGCTAATGAAAAACTGTTTTTT. Translating it yields CASSSGGSANEKLFF.

This sequence joins TRBV9 and TRBJ1-1; D is uncertain. This CDR3 is 13 amino acids long. Germline assignment: CDR1 SGDLS and CDR2 YYNGEE. V lost 2 bases, J lost 3 bases, and 8 bases lay in between. The CDR3 protein is CASSVHRDTEAFF. CDR3 sequence (DNA): TGTGCCAGCAGCGTCCACAGAGACACTGAAGCTTTCTTT. The full variable domain, its missing parts supplied by reference TRBV9 and TRBJ1-1, is DSGVTQTPKHLITATGQRVTLRCSPRSGDLSVYWYQQSLDQGLQFLIQYYNGEERAKGNILERFSAQQFPDLHSELNLSSLELGDSALYFCASSVHRDTEAFFGQGTRLTVV.

DNA for the CDR3: TGTGCCAGCAGTTCCGGGGGGCTGGACATTCAGTACTTC. Encoded protein: CASSSGGLDIQYF. The V call is TRBV6-5, the J call TRBJ2-4; D might be TRBD2 (7 bases). CDR1 and CDR2 from the germline V gene are MNHEY and SVGAGI. The V gene lost 4 bases and the J gene lost 8 bases, with 12 bases spanning the gap. The CDR3 runs 13 residues.

The chain combines TRBV6-5 with TRBJ1-1; 10 bases match TRBD1. The germline V gene has CDR1 MNHEY and CDR2 SVGAGI. The CDR3 contains 15 residues. Trimming cost V 6 bases and J 5 bases; bases outside gene matches: 9. CDR3 loop: CASRPGQGVDTEAFF. The CDR3 nucleotides read TGTGCCAGCAGACCTGGACAGGGGGTAGATACTGAAGCTTTCTTT.

J is TRBJ1-1 and V is TRBV5-1, with D maybe TRBD1 (6 bases). Looked up from germline, CDR1 is SGHRS and CDR2 is YFSETQ. V gave up 4 bases and J gave up 1 base, with 11 bases separating them. The CDR3 consists of 14 residues. In DNA, the CDR3 is TGCGCCAGCAGCGGGTGGGGGCCGAACACTGAAGCTTTCTTT. It translates to CASSGWGPNTEAFF.

The chain uses TRBV28 and TRBJ1-1; D is unclear. Per germline, CDR1 MDHEN and CDR2 SYDVKM. The V gene lost 2 bases and the J gene lost 8 bases, with 12 bases spanning the gap. The CDR3 sequence is 13 residues long. CDR3 nucleotide sequence: TGTGCCAGCAGTTTAAGTGGTCCAACGGAAGCTTTCTTT. This codes for CASSLSGPTEAFF. The full variable domain, its missing parts supplied by reference TRBV28 and TRBJ1-1, is DVKVTQSSRYLVKRTGEKVFLECVQDMDHENMFWYRQDPGLGLRLIYFSYDVKMKEKGDIPEGYSVSREKKERFSLILESASTNQTSMYLCASSLSGPTEAFFGQGTRLTVV.

The genes are TRBV27 and TRBJ2-6; possible D gene TRBD2, 5 bases. Trimming shortened V by 3 bases and J by 0 bases, and 9 bases separated the two germline ends. The germline V gene has CDR1 MNHEY and CDR2 SMNVEV (reference sequence). The CDR3 contains 16 residues. The CDR3 reads CASSFRGISGANVLTF. The CDR3 DNA follows: TGTGCCAGCAGTTTTAGAGGGATCTCTGGGGCCAACGTCCTGACTTTC.

The chain combines TRBV6-5 with TRBJ1-3, with D possibly TRBD1 on 5 matching bases. The CDR3 runs 14 residues. The V gene's germline CDR1 is MNHEY and CDR2 SVGAGI. V lost 2 bases, J lost 0 bases, and 5 bases lay in between. CDR3 DNA sequence: TGTGCCAGCAGTTACGGGACCTCTGGAAACACCATATATTTT. Protein product: CASSYGTSGNTIYF.

This clone was detected only once. The CDR3 DNA reads TGTGCCAGCAGCTTGGATGGGGATACGCAGTATTTT. It codes for CASSLDGDTQYF. This chain links TRBV5-4 with TRBJ2-3; D is undetermined. With 0 bases removed from V and 6 bases from J, the gap between germline ends came to 5 bases. This CDR3 contains 12 residues. CDR1 SGHNT and CDR2 YYREEE come from the germline V gene (reference sequence).

The chain combines TRBV7-9 with TRBJ2-3, with 13 bases matching TRBD2. The CDR3 has 16 amino acids. The V gene end was trimmed by 4 bases and the J gene end by 3 bases; junction bases not matched to a gene: 4. CDR1 and CDR2 (germline): SEHNR, FQNEAQ (reference sequence). The CDR3 nucleotides are TGTGCCAGCAGCTCCGGGACTAGCGGGGCAACAGATACGCAGTATTTT. Translation: CASSSGTSGATDTQYF.

This rearrangement joins TRBV11-3 to TRBJ2-3; D not resolved. CDR1 and CDR2 from the germline V gene are SGHNT and YENEEA. There are 13 residues in the CDR3. V was clipped by 6 bases and J by 5 bases, with 12 bases between them. The CDR3 protein is CASSYQNGDTQYF. CDR3 DNA: TGTGCCAGCAGTTACCAGAACGGAGATACGCAGTATTTT.

V is TRBV6-1 and J is TRBJ2-7; 7 bases line up with TRBD1. The germline CDR1 and CDR2 sequences are MNHNS and SASEGT. The CDR3 covers 18 residues. After removal of 4 bases from V and 1 base from J, the junction contained 16 bases not matched to a gene. This CDR3 reads CASSGALRQGFGSYEQYF. CDR3 nucleotides: TGTGCCAGCAGTGGGGCCCTGAGACAGGGATTTGGGTCCTACGAGCAGTACTTC.

In DNA, the CDR3 is TGTGCCAGCAGTTTGGACTTCTACAATGAGCAGTTCTTC. Translating it yields CASSLDFYNEQFF. The J gene is TRBJ2-1, the V gene TRBV27; D might be TRBD2 (5 bases). This CDR3 spans 13 amino acids. CDR1 MNHEY and CDR2 SMNVEV come from the germline V gene (reference sequence). Trimming removed 3 bases at V and 3 bases at J, with 6 bases between.

This chain joins TRBV7-2 and TRBJ2-7; D call uncertain. Per the germline V gene, CDR1 is SGHTA and CDR2 is FQGNSA. The CDR3 has 12 residues. V was clipped by 4 bases and J by 2 bases, with 6 bases between them. CDR3 amino acids: CASSSSAYEQYF. In nucleotides, the CDR3 is TGTGCCAGCAGCTCCTCAGCCTACGAGCAGTACTTC.

The chain has TRBV2 and TRBJ2-5; D tentatively fits TRBD1 or TRBD2 (6 bases each). The CDR3 has 15 residues. Germline CDR1 SNHLY, CDR2 FYNNEI. Trimming took 0 bases from V and 2 from J, leaving 10 bases between them. The CDR3 coding sequence is TGTGCCAGCAGTGAAGCTAGGGGGGAGCAAGAGACCCAGTACTTC. Protein sequence: CASSEARGEQETQYF. Looking up the rest from reference TRBV2 and TRBJ2-5 gives the full variable domain: EPEVTQTPSHQVTQMGQEVILRCVPISNHLYFYWYRQILGQKVEFLVSFYNNEISEKSEIFDDQFSVERPDGSNFTLKIRSTKLEDSAMYFCASSEARGEQETQYFGPGTRLLVL.

This chain connects TRBV6-5 to TRBJ2-7, with 7 bases identical to TRBD1. The CDR3 contains 12 residues. Germline assignment: CDR1 MNHEY and CDR2 SVGAGI. V lost 10 bases to trimming and J lost 0 bases; unmatched junction nucleotides: 3. CDR3: CATRQGSYEQYF. The CDR3 DNA reads as TGTGCCACTCGACAGGGCTCCTACGAGCAGTACTTC.

The V and J genes are TRBV14 and TRBJ2-1; perhaps TRBD1 as D (6 bases). The V gene's germline CDR1 is SGHDN and CDR2 FVKESK. The ends were cut back, 4 bases at V and 9 bases at J, with 10 bases in the middle. CDR3 length: 12 amino acids. CDR3 nucleotides: TGTGCCAGCAGCCTAGGGGGTTTTGAGCAGTTCTTC. Its translation is CASSLGGFEQFF.

Worth noting for this clone: A junction boundary mismatches the germline segment, possibly from a read error. This chain links TRBV7-7 with TRBJ2-3; maybe TRBD2 (6 bases). There are 14 residues in the CDR3. The germline gives CDR1 SSHAT, CDR2 FNYEAQ (reference sequence). DNA for the CDR3: TGTGCTAGCAGCCCTGGGACTGCCACAGATACGCAGTATTTT. Translated: CASSPGTATDTQYF. The variable domain in full, with the rest retrieved from reference TRBV7-7 and TRBJ2-3, is GAGVSQSPRYKVTKRGQDVTLRCDPISSHATLYWYQQALGQGPEFLTYFNYEAQPDKSGLPSDRFSAERPEGSISTLTIQRTEQRDSAMYRCASSPGTATDTQYFGPGTRLTVL.

The genes are TRBV10-3 and TRBJ2-7; the D gene is possibly TRBD1 (6 bases). The V and J ends lost 4 bases and 1 base respectively, with 8 bases between them. The CDR3 is made up of 13 amino acids. Germline V gene sequence: CDR1 ENHRY, CDR2 SYGVKD. CDR3 residues: CAISGGTSYEQYF. For the CDR3, the DNA is TGTGCCATCAGTGGTGGGACATCCTACGAGCAGTACTTC.

The V gene is TRBV6-5, the J gene TRBJ2-2, with D possibly called TRBD1 or TRBD2 (5 bases each). The CDR3 consists of 13 residues. V dropped 8 bases and J dropped 3 bases, with 10 bases sitting between them. Germline lookup yields CDR1 MNHEY and CDR2 SVGAGI. Here the CDR3 reads CASLRGDTGELFF. The CDR3 coding sequence is TGTGCCAGCCTCCGGGGCGACACCGGGGAGCTGTTTTTT.

The chain carries TRBV14 and TRBJ2-5; 7 nucleotides match TRBD1. Trimming removed 1 base from V and 3 bases from J; junction bases left unmatched: 8. Germline CDR1 reads SGHDN; CDR2 reads FVKESK. This CDR3 contains 16 residues. The CDR3 loop reads CASSQGRTGPEETQYF. The CDR3, as DNA: TGTGCCAGCAGCCAAGGAAGGACAGGTCCCGAAGAGACCCAGTACTTC.

The chain employs TRBV7-9 and TRBJ1-1; a weak D match, TRBD1 (5 bases). V lost 2 bases and J 5 bases, leaving 6 bases between the germline ends. Germline assignment: CDR1 SEHNR and CDR2 FQNEAQ (reference sequence). The CDR3 covers 12 residues. The CDR3 sequence is CASSLKGTEAFF. The CDR3 DNA reads TGTGCCAGCAGCTTAAAGGGGACTGAAGCTTTCTTT. Looking up the rest from reference TRBV7-9 and TRBJ1-1 gives the full variable domain: DTGVSQNPRHKITKRGQNVTFRCDPISEHNRLYWYRQTLGQGPEFLTYFQNEAQLEKSRLLSDRFSAERPKGSFSTLEIQRTEQGDSAMYLCASSLKGTEAFFGQGTRLTVV.

The gene calls are TRBV5-1 and TRBJ1-1; no clear D. V lost 4 bases and J lost 8, with 18 bases in between. Germline-derived CDR1 and CDR2 are SGHRS and YFSETQ. CDR3 length equals 14 residues. The CDR3 coding sequence is TGCGCCAGCAGCCTCGGTCACCGGGTTTCCGAAGCTTTCTTT. Translation gives CASSLGHRVSEAFF.

CDR3 residues: CASSVGQGSVNTEAFF. DNA for the CDR3: TGTGCCAGCAGCGTGGGACAGGGGAGTGTGAACACTGAAGCTTTCTTT. The V call is TRBV9, the J call TRBJ1-1; TRBD1 matches 10 bases. The CDR3 has 16 residues. Trimming took 2 bases from V and 0 from J; bases not matched to a gene: 4. Germline V gene sequence: CDR1 SGDLS, CDR2 YYNGEE.

The CDR3 sequence: CASSQDWQYTDTQYF. The CDR3 nucleotides read TGCGCCAGCAGCCAAGATTGGCAGTACACAGATACGCAGTATTTT. The V and J genes are TRBV4-3 and TRBJ2-3; no firm D call. V was pared by 0 bases and J by 2 bases, with 9 bases between. Germline V CDR1 and CDR2: LGHNA, YSLEER. This CDR3 comprises 15 residues.

This rearrangement joins TRBV2 to TRBJ2-3, with 11 nucleotides matching TRBD1. The CDR3 contains 14 residues. Germline CDR1 is SNHLY and CDR2 is FYNNEI. V dropped 11 bases and J dropped 5; count of bases not matched to a gene: 9. CDR3 in DNA: TGTGCCGTGGTTTGGACAGGGGGCGAAGATACGCAGTATTTT. Protein: CAVVWTGGEDTQYF. Filled out from reference TRBV2 and TRBJ2-3, the complete variable domain reads EPEVTQTPSHQVTQMGQEVILRCVPISNHLYFYWYRQILGQKVEFLVSFYNNEISEKSEIFDDQFSVERPDGSNFTLKIRSTKLEDSAMYFCAVVWTGGEDTQYFGPGTRLTVL.